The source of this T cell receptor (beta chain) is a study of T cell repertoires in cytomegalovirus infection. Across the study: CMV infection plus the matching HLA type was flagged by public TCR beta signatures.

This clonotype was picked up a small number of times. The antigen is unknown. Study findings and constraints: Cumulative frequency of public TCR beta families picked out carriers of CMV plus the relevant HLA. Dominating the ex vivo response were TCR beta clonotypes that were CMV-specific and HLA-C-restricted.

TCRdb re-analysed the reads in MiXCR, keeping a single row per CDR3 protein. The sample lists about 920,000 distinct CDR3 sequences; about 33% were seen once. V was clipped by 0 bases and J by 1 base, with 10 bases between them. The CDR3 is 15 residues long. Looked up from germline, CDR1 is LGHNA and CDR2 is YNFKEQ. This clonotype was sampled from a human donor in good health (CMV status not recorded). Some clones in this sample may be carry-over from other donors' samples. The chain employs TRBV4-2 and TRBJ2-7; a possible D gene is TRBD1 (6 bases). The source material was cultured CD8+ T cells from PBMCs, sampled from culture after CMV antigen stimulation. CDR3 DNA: TGTGCCAGCAGCCAAGAACAGGGTCCTTCCTACGAGCAGTACGTC. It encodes CASSQEQGPSYEQYV.